These T cell receptor beta chains were read from a single sample in a study of T cell responses to AZD1222 COVID-19 vaccine. Data came from immunoSEQ multiplex PCR; TCRdb stores just in-frame clones and leaves some out. The sample consists of 100,000 to 150,000 clones, approximately 93% of them appearing once. The sample was peripheral blood, taken on day 0 of AZD1222 vaccination. The receptors derive from an adult in good health. CDR3s include the opening cysteine and the closing phenylalanine or tryptophan. D genes are given only for firm matches. Expanded clones are given a class, and other clones once, few, many or no size at all.

abundance	j_gene	v_gene	d_gene	CDR3aa	CDR3nt
NA	TRBJ2-7	TRBV6-6	NA	CASSYGVLQSSYEQYF	TGTGCCAGCAGTTATGGGGTTCTTCAGAGCTCCTACGAGCAGTACTTC
NA	TRBJ2-7	TRBV28	TRBD2	CASSLPRLAGVLPSYEQYF	TGTGCCAGCAGTTTGCCCCGACTAGCGGGAGTCCTTCCCTCCTACGAGCAGTACTTC
NA	TRBJ2-3	TRBV7-3	TRBD2	CASSPTSGTDTQYF	TGTGCCAGCAGCCCCACTAGCGGCACAGATACGCAGTATTTT
NA	TRBJ2-7	TRBV2	NA	CASTGAYEQYF	TGTGCCAGCACGGGGGCTTACGAGCAGTACTTC
NA	TRBJ2-7	TRBV15	NA	CATRISPVGAYEQYF	TGTGCCACCAGAATTTCTCCGGTAGGTGCCTACGAGCAGTACTTC
NA	TRBJ1-2	TRBV28	NA	CASSFWADGYTF	TGTGCCAGCAGTTTTTGGGCTGATGGCTACACCTTC
few	TRBJ2-2	TRBV7-2	NA	CASSPVTPGELFF	TGTGCCAGCAGCCCCGTGACGCCCGGGGAGCTGTTTTTT
few	TRBJ1-5	TRBV6-1	NA	CASSESVNQPQHF	TGTGCCAGCAGTGAAAGTGTCAATCAGCCCCAGCATTTT
NA	TRBJ1-1	TRBV4-1	TRBD1	CASSQVGQGPPEAFF	TGCGCCAGCAGCCAAGTGGGACAGGGGCCTCCTGAAGCTTTCTTT
NA	TRBJ2-1	TRBV5-1	NA	CASSLDQLLGQFF	TGCGCCAGCAGCTTGGATCAGCTCTTAGGGCAGTTCTTC
NA	TRBJ2-3	TRBV5-6	TRBD2	CASSLSLAGVTDTQYF	TGTGCCAGCAGCTTGTCTCTAGCGGGGGTCACAGATACGCAGTATTTT
NA	TRBJ1-1	TRBV6-5	NA	CASSYSLGTLYEAFF	TGTGCCAGCAGTTACTCTCTAGGGACACTTTATGAAGCTTTCTTT
NA	TRBJ2-5	TRBV12-3/TRBV12-4	NA	CASSRGETQYF	TGTGCCAGCAGCCGGGGAGAGACCCAGTACTTC
NA	TRBJ1-4	TRBV5-6	NA	CASSLDRGGSWRTNEKLFF	TGTGCCAGCAGCTTGGATAGGGGGGGGAGTTGGAGAACTAATGAAAAACTGTTTTTT
NA	TRBJ2-2	TRBV24-1	NA	CATGQNTGELFF	TGTGCCACCGGACAGAACACCGGGGAGCTGTTTTTT
NA	TRBJ1-3	TRBV15	NA	CATSRGGASSGNTIYF	TGTGCCACCAGCAGAGGGGGGGCAAGCTCTGGAAACACCATATATTTT
once	TRBJ2-7	TRBV6-5	TRBD2	CASKIAGFYEQYF	TGTGCCAGCAAGATAGCGGGTTTTTACGAGCAGTACTTC
once	TRBJ2-6	TRBV5-5	NA	CASSLGTANVLTF	TGTGCCAGCAGCTTGGGAACGGCCAACGTCCTGACTTTC
NA	TRBJ1-2	TRBV7-2	NA	CASSLAQSTNYGYTF	TGTGCCAGCAGCTTAGCGCAAAGTACTAACTATGGCTACACCTTC
once	TRBJ2-5	TRBV19	TRBD2	CASSSPSSGGAETQYF	TGTGCCAGTAGTTCCCCCTCTAGCGGGGGGGCGGAGACCCAGTACTTC
NA	TRBJ2-2	TRBV3-1/TRBV3-2	NA	CASSQDQRRFVGELFF	TGTGCCAGCAGCCAAGATCAGAGACGGTTTGTCGGGGAGCTGTTTTTT
once	TRBJ2-3	TRBV15	NA	CATSLSTDTQYF	TGTGCCACCAGCCTGTCCACAGATACGCAGTATTTT
NA	TRBJ2-5	TRBV4-3	TRBD1	CASSPTGGIGETQYF	TGCGCCAGCAGCCCCACAGGGGGCATAGGAGAGACCCAGTACTTC
NA	TRBJ1-2	TRBV6-5	TRBD1	CASSQRDSRVGYTF	TGTGCCAGCAGTCAACGGGACAGCCGGGTGGGCTACACCTTC
NA	TRBJ1-6	TRBV5-6	NA	CASSLVGGNSPLHF	TGTGCCAGCAGCTTGGTGGGCGGGAATTCACCCCTCCACTTT
NA	TRBJ2-1	TRBV2	TRBD2	CASSWREALNEQFF	TGTGCCAGCTCATGGCGGGAGGCCCTCAATGAGCAGTTCTTC
NA	TRBJ1-6	TRBV10-1	NA	CASSEGRSDNSPLHF	TGCGCCAGCAGTGAGGGCCGCAGCGACAATTCACCCCTCCACTTT